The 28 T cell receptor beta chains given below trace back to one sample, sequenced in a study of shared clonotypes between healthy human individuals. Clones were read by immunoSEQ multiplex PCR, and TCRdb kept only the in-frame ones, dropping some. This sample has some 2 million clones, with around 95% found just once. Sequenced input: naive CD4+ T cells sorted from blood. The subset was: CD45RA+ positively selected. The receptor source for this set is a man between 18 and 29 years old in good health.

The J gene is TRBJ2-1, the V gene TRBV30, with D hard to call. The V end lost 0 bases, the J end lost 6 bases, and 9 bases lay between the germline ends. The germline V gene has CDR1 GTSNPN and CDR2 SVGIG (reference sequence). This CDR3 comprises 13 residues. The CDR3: CAWSVHPPNEQFF. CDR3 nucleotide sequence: TGTGCCTGGAGTGTACACCCCCCCAATGAGCAGTTCTTC.

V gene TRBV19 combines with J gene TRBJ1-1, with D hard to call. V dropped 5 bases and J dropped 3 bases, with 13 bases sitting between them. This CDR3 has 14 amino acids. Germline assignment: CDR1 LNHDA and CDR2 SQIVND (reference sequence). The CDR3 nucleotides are TGTGCCAGTAGTGGACCACGAAGGGACACTGAAGCTTTCTTT. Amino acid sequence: CASSGPRRDTEAFF.

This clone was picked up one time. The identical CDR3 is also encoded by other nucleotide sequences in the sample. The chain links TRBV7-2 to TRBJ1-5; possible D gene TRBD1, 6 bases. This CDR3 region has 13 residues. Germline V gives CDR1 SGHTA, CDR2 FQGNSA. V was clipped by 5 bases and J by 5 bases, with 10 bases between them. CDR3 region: CASSLTGDQPQHF. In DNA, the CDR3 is TGTGCCAGCAGCCTGACAGGAGATCAGCCCCAGCATTTT.

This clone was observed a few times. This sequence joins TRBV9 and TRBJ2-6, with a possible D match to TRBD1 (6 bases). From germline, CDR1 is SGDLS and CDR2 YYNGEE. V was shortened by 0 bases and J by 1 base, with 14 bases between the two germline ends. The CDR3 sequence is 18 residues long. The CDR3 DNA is TGTGCCAGCAGCGTAGGATACAGGGTGCCTTCTGGGGCCAACGTCCTGACTTTC. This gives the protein CASSVGYRVPSGANVLTF. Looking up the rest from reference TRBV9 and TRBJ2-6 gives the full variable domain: DSGVTQTPKHLITATGQRVTLRCSPRSGDLSVYWYQQSLDQGLQFLIQYYNGEERAKGNILERFSAQQFPDLHSELNLSSLELGDSALYFCASSVGYRVPSGANVLTFGAGSRLTVL.

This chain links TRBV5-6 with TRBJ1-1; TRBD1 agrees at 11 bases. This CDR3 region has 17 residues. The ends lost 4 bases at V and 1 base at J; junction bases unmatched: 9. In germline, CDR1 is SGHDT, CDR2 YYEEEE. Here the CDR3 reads CASSPSDRGLSNTEAFF. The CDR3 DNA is TGTGCCAGCAGCCCGTCGGACAGGGGGCTTTCGAACACTGAAGCTTTCTTT.

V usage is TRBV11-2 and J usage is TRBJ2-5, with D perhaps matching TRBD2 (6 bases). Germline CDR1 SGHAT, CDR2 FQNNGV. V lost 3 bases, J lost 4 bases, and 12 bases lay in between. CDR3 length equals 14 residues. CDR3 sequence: CASSFSGSGETQYF. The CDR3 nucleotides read TGTGCCAGCAGCTTCTCCGGGAGTGGAGAGACCCAGTACTTC.

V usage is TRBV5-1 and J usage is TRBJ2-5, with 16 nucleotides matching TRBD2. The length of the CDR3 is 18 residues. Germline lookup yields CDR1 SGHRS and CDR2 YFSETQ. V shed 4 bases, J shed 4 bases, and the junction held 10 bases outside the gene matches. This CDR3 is CASSRFTGLAGGPETQYF. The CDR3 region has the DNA TGCGCCAGCAGCAGGTTCACGGGACTAGCGGGGGGGCCAGAGACCCAGTACTTC. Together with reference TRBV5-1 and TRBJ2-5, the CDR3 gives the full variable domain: KAGVTQTPRYLIKTRGQQVTLSCSPISGHRSVSWYQQTPGQGLQFLFEYFSETQRNKGNFPGRFSGRQFSNSRSEMNVSTLELGDSALYLCASSRFTGLAGGPETQYFGPGTRLLVL.

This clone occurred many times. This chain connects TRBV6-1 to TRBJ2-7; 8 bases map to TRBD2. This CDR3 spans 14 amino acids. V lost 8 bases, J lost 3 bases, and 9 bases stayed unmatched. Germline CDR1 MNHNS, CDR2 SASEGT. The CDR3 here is CASGNSGGGYEQYF. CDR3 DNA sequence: TGTGCCAGCGGTAACAGCGGGGGTGGCTACGAGCAGTACTTC.

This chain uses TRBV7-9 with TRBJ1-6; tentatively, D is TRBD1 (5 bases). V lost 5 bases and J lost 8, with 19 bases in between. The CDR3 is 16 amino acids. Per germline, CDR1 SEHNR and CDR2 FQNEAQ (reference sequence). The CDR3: CASSARGAGIDSPLHF. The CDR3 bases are TGTGCCAGCAGCGCACGAGGGGCAGGGATCGATTCACCCCTCCACTTT.

Here the CDR3 reads CASSLGSQGARGNQPQHF. Here the CDR3 DNA reads TGTGCCAGCAGCTTAGGGTCCCAGGGGGCGAGAGGCAATCAGCCCCAGCATTTT. V is TRBV7-2 and J is TRBJ1-5; 8 nucleotides align to TRBD1. Trimming cost V 1 base and J 2 bases; bases outside gene matches: 10. This CDR3 has 18 amino acids. Germline V lookup: CDR1 SGHTA, CDR2 FQGNSA.

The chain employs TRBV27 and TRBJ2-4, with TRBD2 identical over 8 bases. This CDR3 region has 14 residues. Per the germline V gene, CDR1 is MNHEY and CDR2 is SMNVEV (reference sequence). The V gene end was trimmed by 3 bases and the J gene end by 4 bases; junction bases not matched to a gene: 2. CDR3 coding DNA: TGTGCCAGCAGTTTCCGGGGGGGTAAAAACATTCAGTACTTC. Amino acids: CASSFRGGKNIQYF.

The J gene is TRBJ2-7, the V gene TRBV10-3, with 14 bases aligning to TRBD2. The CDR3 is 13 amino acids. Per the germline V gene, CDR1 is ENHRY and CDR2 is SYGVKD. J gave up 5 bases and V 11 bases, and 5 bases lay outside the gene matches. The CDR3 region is CASGTSGRDEQYF. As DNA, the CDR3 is TGTGCCTCAGGGACTAGCGGGAGAGACGAGCAGTACTTC.

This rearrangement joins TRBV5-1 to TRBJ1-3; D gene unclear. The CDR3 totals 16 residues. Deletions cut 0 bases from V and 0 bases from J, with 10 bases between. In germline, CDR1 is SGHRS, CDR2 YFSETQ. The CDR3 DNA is TGCGCCAGCAGCTTGGCTCCCGCTAACTCTGGAAACACCATATATTTT. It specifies CASSLAPANSGNTIYF.

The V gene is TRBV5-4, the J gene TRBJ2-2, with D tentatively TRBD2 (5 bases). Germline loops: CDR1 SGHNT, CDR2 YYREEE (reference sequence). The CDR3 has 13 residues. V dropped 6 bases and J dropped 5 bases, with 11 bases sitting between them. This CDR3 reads CASTRDSTGELFF. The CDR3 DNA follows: TGTGCCAGCACCCGGGATTCAACCGGGGAGCTGTTTTTT.

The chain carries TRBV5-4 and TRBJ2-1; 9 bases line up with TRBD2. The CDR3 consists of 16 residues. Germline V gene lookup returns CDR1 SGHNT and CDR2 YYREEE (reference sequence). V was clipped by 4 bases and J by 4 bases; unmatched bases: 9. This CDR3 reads CASSPGSGGIYNEQFF. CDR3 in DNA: TGTGCCAGCAGCCCAGGAAGCGGGGGGATTTACAATGAGCAGTTCTTC.

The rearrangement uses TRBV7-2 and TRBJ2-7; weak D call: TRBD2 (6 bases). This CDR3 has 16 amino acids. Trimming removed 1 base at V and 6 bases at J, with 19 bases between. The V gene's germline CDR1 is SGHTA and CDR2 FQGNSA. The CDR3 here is CASSLGLLAVKTEQYF. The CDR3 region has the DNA TGTGCCAGCAGCTTAGGGTTACTAGCAGTTAAGACCGAGCAGTACTTC. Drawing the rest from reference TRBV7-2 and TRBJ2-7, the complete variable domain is GAGVSQSPSNKVTEKGKDVELRCDPISGHTALYWYRQSLGQGLEFLIYFQGNSAPDKSGLPSDRFSAERTGGSVSTLTIQRTQQEDSAVYLCASSLGLLAVKTEQYFGPGTRLTVT.

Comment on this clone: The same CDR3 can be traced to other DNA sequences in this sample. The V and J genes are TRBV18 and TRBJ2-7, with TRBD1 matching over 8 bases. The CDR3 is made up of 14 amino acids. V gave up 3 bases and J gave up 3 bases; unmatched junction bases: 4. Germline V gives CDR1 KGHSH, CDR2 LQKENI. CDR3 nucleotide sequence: TGTGCCAGCTCACCTGGGACAGGCGGCTACGAGCAGTACTTC. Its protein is CASSPGTGGYEQYF.

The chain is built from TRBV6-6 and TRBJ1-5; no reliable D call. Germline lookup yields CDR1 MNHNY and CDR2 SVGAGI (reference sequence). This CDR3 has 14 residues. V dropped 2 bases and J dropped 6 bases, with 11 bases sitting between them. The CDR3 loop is CASSYVAVAQPQHF. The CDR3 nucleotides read TGTGCCAGCAGTTACGTAGCAGTGGCTCAGCCCCAGCATTTT.

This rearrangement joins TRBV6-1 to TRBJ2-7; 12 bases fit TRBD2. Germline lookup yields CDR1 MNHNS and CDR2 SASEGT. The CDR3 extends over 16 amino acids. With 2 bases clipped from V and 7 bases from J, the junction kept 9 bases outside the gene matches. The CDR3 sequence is CASSEPTSGRRREQYF. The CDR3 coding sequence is TGTGCCAGCAGTGAACCGACTAGCGGGAGAAGGCGGGAGCAGTACTTC.

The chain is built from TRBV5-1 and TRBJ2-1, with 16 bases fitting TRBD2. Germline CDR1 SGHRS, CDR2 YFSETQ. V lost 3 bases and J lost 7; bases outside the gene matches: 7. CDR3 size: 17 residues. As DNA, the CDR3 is TGCGCCAGCAGCTCATTGGGACTAGCGGGAGGGAGTAATGAGCAGTTCTTC. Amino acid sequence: CASSSLGLAGGSNEQFF. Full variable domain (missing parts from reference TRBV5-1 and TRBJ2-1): KAGVTQTPRYLIKTRGQQVTLSCSPISGHRSVSWYQQTPGQGLQFLFEYFSETQRNKGNFPGRFSGRQFSNSRSEMNVSTLELGDSALYLCASSSLGLAGGSNEQFFGPGTRLTVL.

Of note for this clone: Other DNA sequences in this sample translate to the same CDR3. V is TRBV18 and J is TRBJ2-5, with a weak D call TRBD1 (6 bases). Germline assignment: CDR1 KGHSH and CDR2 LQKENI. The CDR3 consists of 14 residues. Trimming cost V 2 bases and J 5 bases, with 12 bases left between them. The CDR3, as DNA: TGTGCCAGCTCACCATTGGCAGGGGTGGAGACCCAGTACTTC. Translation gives CASSPLAGVETQYF.

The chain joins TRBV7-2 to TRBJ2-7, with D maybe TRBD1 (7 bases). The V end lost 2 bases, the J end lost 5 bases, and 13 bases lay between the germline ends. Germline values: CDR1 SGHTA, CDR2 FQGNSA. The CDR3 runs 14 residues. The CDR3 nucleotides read TGTGCCAGCAGCTTACAGGGGGGTTTACACGAGCAGTACTTC. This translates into CASSLQGGLHEQYF.

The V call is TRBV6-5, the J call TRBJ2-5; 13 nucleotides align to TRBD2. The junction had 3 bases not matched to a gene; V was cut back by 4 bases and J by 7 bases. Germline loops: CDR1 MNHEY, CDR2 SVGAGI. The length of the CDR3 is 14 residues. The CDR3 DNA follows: TGTGCCAGCAGTTCGGGACTAGCGGGACGGACCCAGTACTTC. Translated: CASSSGLAGRTQYF.

The CDR3 DNA sequence: TGCGCCAGCAGCTCCCGACTAGCGGGACGGGACCAAGAGACCCAGTACTTC. Protein sequence: CASSSRLAGRDQETQYF. The rearrangement joins TRBV5-1 to TRBJ2-5; 11 bases fit TRBD2. The CDR3 runs to 17 residues. The ends lost 3 bases at V and 0 bases at J; junction bases unmatched: 7. Germline CDR1 SGHRS, CDR2 YFSETQ.

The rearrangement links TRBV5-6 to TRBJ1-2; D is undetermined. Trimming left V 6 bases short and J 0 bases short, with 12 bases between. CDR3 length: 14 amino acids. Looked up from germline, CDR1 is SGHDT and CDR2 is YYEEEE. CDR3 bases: TGTGCCAGCAACCGTTTAGGGCCTAACTATGGCTACACCTTC. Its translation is CASNRLGPNYGYTF. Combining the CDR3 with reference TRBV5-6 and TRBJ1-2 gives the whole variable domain DAGVTQSPTHLIKTRGQQVTLRCSPKSGHDTVSWYQQALGQGPQFIFQYYEEEERQRGNFPDRFSGHQFPNYSSELNVNALLLGDSALYLCASNRLGPNYGYTFGSGTRLTVV.

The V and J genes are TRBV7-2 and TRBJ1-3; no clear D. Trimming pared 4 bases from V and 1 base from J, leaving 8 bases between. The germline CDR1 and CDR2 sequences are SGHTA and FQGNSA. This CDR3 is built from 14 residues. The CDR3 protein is CASSYGGSGNTIYF. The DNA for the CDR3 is TGTGCCAGCAGCTACGGTGGATCTGGAAACACCATATATTTT. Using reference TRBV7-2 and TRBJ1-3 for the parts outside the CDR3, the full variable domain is GAGVSQSPSNKVTEKGKDVELRCDPISGHTALYWYRQSLGQGLEFLIYFQGNSAPDKSGLPSDRFSAERTGGSVSTLTIQRTQQEDSAVYLCASSYGGSGNTIYFGEGSWLTVV.

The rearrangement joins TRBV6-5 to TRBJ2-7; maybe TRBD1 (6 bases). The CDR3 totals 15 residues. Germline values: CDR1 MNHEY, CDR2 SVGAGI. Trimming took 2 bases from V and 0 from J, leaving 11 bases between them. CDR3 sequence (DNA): TGTGCCAGCAGTTACACTACAGGGAGCTCCTACGAGCAGTACTTC. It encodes CASSYTTGSSYEQYF.

DNA of the CDR3: TGTGCCAGCAGTGAAGGGTACTGGACAGCTTCCTTCACCCAGCATTTT. It yields the protein CASSEGYWTASFTQHF. J is TRBJ1-5 and V is TRBV6-1, with a tentative D call TRBD1 (6 bases). V shed 1 base and J shed 11 bases, with 21 bases lying between them. CDR1 and CDR2 (germline): MNHNS, SASEGT. The CDR3 length is 16 residues.